The clone carrying this T cell receptor (beta chain) was seen only once. Naive CD8 cells were CD45RO-negative, positively selected for CCR7, excluding terminally differentiated effector memory CD45RA+ cells. The V gene lost 0 bases and the J gene lost 12 bases, with 21 bases spanning the gap. Per the germline V gene, CDR1 is MNHEY and CDR2 is SVGAGI. This CDR3 contains 16 residues. TCRdb's copy holds only in-frame clones and misses some; the assay was immunoSEQ multiplex PCR. The sample lists around 2,000,000 clones, over 85% seen once, with around 1.2% in the top ten. The sample is drawn from a study of shared clonotypes between healthy human individuals. Study-wide background: There were three CD4 naive, three CD4 memory, two CD8 naive and one CD8 memory plates per donor.

The origin of this receptor is a man between 18 and 35 years old in good health. This chain links TRBV6-5 with TRBJ2-1, with D tentatively TRBD2 (5 bases). Sequencing was done on a sample of naive CD8+ T cells sorted from blood. CDR3 nucleotides: TGTGCCAGCAGTTACTCGGCCGGGGAAATGTTCTTTGGGCAGTTCTTC. Amino acids: CASSYSAGEMFFGQFF.